The 10 T cell receptor beta chains reported below all come from one sample, sequenced in a study of blood T cells in healthy people across ages. Together with a sample-barcoded 5' primer, a J-beta primer mix was included in a second PCR lasting about 7 to 11 cycles. TCRdb itself ran the 5' RACE reads through MiXCR, one entry per CDR3 protein. The data contain about a million distinct CDR3 sequences, about 44% of them singletons. Sequencing input: blood. Every receptor here comes from a man under 40 in good health.

This rearrangement joins TRBV6-2 or TRBV6-3 to TRBJ2-3; no clear D gene. CDR3 length: 16 residues. V shed 1 base and J shed 0 bases, with 11 bases lying between them. Per the germline V gene, CDR1 is MNHEY and CDR2 is SVGEGT. This chain's CDR3 is CASSYYSPASTDTQYF. The CDR3 DNA reads as TGTGCCAGCAGTTACTACAGCCCAGCTAGCACAGATACGCAGTATTTT.

The genes are TRBV3-1 and TRBJ2-7, with 7 bases aligning to TRBD1. In germline, CDR1 is LGHDT, CDR2 YNNKEL (reference sequence). Trimming removed 4 bases from V and 6 bases from J; junction bases left unmatched: 9. The CDR3 sequence is 14 residues long. CDR3 protein: CASSLTGAQGEQYF. The DNA for the CDR3 is TGTGCCAGCAGCCTAACAGGGGCCCAGGGCGAGCAGTACTTC.

The J gene is TRBJ2-3, the V gene TRBV4-2; 13 positions match TRBD2. CDR3 length: 17 residues. The J segment lost 5 bases and the V segment lost 0 bases, leaving 5 bases of the junction unmatched. The V gene's germline CDR1 is LGHNA and CDR2 YNFKEQ. CDR3 sequence: CASSQETSGGALDTQYF. For the CDR3, the DNA is TGTGCCAGCAGCCAAGAAACTAGCGGGGGGGCCTTAGATACGCAGTATTTT.

This clonotype was seen just once. The gene calls are TRBV6-5 and TRBJ2-5; no definite D call. The J call is doubtful: the DNA matches TRBJ2-7 better. This CDR3 is built from 13 residues. The germline CDR1 and CDR2 sequences are MNHEY and SVGAGI. In nucleotides, the CDR3 is TGTGCCAGCAGTGACGTGGGGTCCCACGAGCAGTACTTC. It yields the protein CASSDVGSHEQYF.

This clonotype was found once. CDR3 sequence reads: CASSQPGLNTEAFF. CDR3 sequence (DNA): TGTGCCAGCAGCCAACCGGGGCTGAACACTGAAGCTTTCTTT. V usage is TRBV3-1 and J usage is TRBJ1-1; TRBD1 is a possible D gene (5 bases). This CDR3 region has 14 residues. Trimming removed 2 bases at V and 0 bases at J, with 7 bases between. The germline gives CDR1 LGHDT, CDR2 YNNKEL (reference sequence).

This clonotype was counted between two and nine times. The rearrangement joins TRBV27 to TRBJ2-6, with a tentative D call TRBD1 (5 bases). CDR3 size: 17 residues. Germline lookup yields CDR1 MNHEY and CDR2 SMNVEV (reference sequence). V was trimmed by 5 bases and J by 0 bases, leaving 14 bases between them. The CDR3 DNA sequence: TGTGCCAGCAGTCTCCTCCTGACAGACTCTGGGGCCAACGTCCTGACTTTC. Translating it yields CASSLLLTDSGANVLTF.

The V and J genes are TRBV5-8 and TRBJ2-1; TRBD2 matches 9 bases. The CDR3 is 16 amino acids. In germline, CDR1 is SGHTS, CDR2 YDEGEE. Trimming at V came to 0 bases and at J to 7 bases, leaving 8 bases not matched to a gene. The CDR3: CASSLDLTSGLNEQFF. The CDR3 DNA sequence: TGTGCCAGCAGCTTGGACCTGACTAGCGGCCTTAATGAGCAGTTCTTC.

This clonotype was counted a few times. A read error may explain this, as a much larger clone is one base away. V is TRBV29-1 and J is TRBJ2-3; D is undetermined. There are 13 residues in the CDR3. In germline, CDR1 is SQVTM, CDR2 ANQGSEA. V lost 3 bases and J lost 1, with 8 bases in between. CDR3 amino acids: CSVDSEGTDTQYF. The DNA of the CDR3 is TGCAGCGTTGATAGTGAGGGCACAGATACGCAGTATTTT.

This clonotype was recorded at least ten times. The rearrangement joins TRBV5-1 to TRBJ2-5; the D is unclear. The CDR3 has 13 residues. V was shortened by 0 bases and J by 7 bases, with 10 bases between the two germline ends. Looked up from germline, CDR1 is SGHRS and CDR2 is YFSETQ. The CDR3 reads CASSLAVVGTQYF. The CDR3 DNA follows: TGCGCCAGCAGCTTGGCCGTTGTCGGGACCCAGTACTTC.

This clonotype was counted a few times. This chain connects TRBV3-1 to TRBJ2-3; TRBD2 aligns across 11 bases. This CDR3 spans 15 amino acids. V shed 8 bases, J shed 5 bases, and the junction held 9 bases outside the gene matches. CDR1 is LGHDT and CDR2 is YNNKEL in the germline V gene (reference sequence). Here the CDR3 reads CASASTSGGRDTQYF. The CDR3, as DNA: TGTGCCAGCGCATCTACTAGCGGGGGCAGAGATACGCAGTATTTT.